The 17 T cell receptor beta chains below were found in one sample sequenced in a study of blood T cell repertoires in COVID-19. Only in-frame clones appear in the TCRdb table, and some are missing; sequencing was by immunoSEQ multiplex PCR. Among 320,000 or so clones, approximately 84% were seen once, and the ten largest hold approximately 1%. Sequenced: PBMCs or T cells enriched from blood (not recorded which). These receptors were taken from a woman aged 30 to 39 who had recovered from COVID-19.

The J gene is TRBJ1-5, the V gene TRBV4-1, with D possibly matching TRBD1 (5 bases). In germline, CDR1 is MGHRA, CDR2 YSYEKL. V was cut by 0 bases and J by 3 bases, with 9 bases left in between. The CDR3 covers 15 residues. The CDR3 spells CASSQEGVNNQPQHF. The CDR3 DNA reads as TGCGCCAGCAGCCAAGAAGGGGTGAACAATCAGCCCCAGCATTTT.

The J gene is TRBJ1-5, the V gene TRBV7-4; D perhaps matches TRBD1 (6 bases). Looked up from germline, CDR1 is SGHVT and CDR2 is SQSDAQ. CDR3 size: 16 residues. The germline V and J ends were trimmed by 8 bases and 5 bases, with 22 bases remaining between them. The CDR3 DNA reads TGTGCCAGCGCCAAGCCCGGCACCCGACAGGATCAGCCCCAGCATTTT. This encodes CASAKPGTRQDQPQHF. Together with reference TRBV7-4 and TRBJ1-5, the CDR3 gives the full variable domain: GAGVSQSPRYKVAKRGRDVALRCDSISGHVTLYWYRQTLGQGSEVLTYSQSDAQRDKSGRPSGRFSAERPERSVSTLKIQRTEQGDSAVYLCASAKPGTRQDQPQHFGDGTRLSIL.

This sequence joins TRBV6-4 and TRBJ1-5, with 7 bases identical to TRBD1. Germline assignment: CDR1 MRHNA and CDR2 SNTAGT. After removal of 0 bases from V and 1 base from J, the junction contained 3 bases not matched to a gene. CDR3 length: 16 residues. This CDR3 is CASSDSMDRSNQPQHF. The DNA of the CDR3 is TGTGCCAGCAGTGACTCTATGGACAGGAGCAATCAGCCCCAGCATTTT.

The rearrangement uses TRBV28 and TRBJ1-4; D remains ambiguous. Germline V gene data show CDR1 as MDHEN and CDR2 as SYDVKM. V shed 5 bases and J shed 8 bases, with 15 bases lying between them. CDR3 length: 14 residues. This chain's CDR3 is CASSLVSTREKLFF. Written as DNA, the CDR3 is TGTGCCAGCAGTCTTGTCTCGACTAGGGAAAAACTGTTTTTT.

This chain connects TRBV9 to TRBJ2-2; 10 bases are a match to TRBD1. In germline, CDR1 is SGDLS, CDR2 YYNGEE. CDR3 length: 15 residues. Trimming removed 3 bases from V and 6 bases from J; junction bases left unmatched: 5. CDR3 nucleotides: TGTGCCAGCAGCGCCCGACAGGGGGCATCCGGGGAGCTGTTTTTT. This sequence encodes CASSARQGASGELFF.

The V call is TRBV6-5, the J call TRBJ2-2; weak D call: TRBD1 (6 bases). V shed 0 bases and J shed 3 bases, with 8 bases lying between them. The CDR3 is made up of 15 amino acids. Germline CDR1 MNHEY, CDR2 SVGAGI. CDR3 bases: TGTGCCAGCAGTTACTCGGACAGTTACACCGGGGAGCTGTTTTTT. This sequence encodes CASSYSDSYTGELFF.

The gene calls are TRBV5-1 and TRBJ1-2, with 7 bases aligning to TRBD1. CDR3 size: 14 residues. The junction had 6 bases not matched to a gene; V was cut back by 4 bases and J by 3 bases. From germline, CDR1 is SGHRS and CDR2 YFSETQ. The CDR3 is CASSNSGTDYGYTF. The CDR3 region has the DNA TGCGCCAGCAGCAACTCCGGGACAGACTATGGCTACACCTTC.

This clone turned up a few times. The rearrangement joins TRBV6-5 to TRBJ2-2; 9 bases map to TRBD1. Germline V CDR1 and CDR2: MNHEY, SVGAGI. CDR3 length: 15 amino acids. J lost 6 bases, V lost 6 bases, and 8 bases had no gene match. CDR3 in amino acids: CASSRQGDFPGELFF. The CDR3 nucleotides are TGTGCCAGCAGCCGACAGGGGGATTTTCCCGGGGAGCTGTTTTTT.

This chain connects TRBV6-5 to TRBJ1-6, with D tentatively TRBD1 (5 bases). There are 14 residues in the CDR3. The germline V gene has CDR1 MNHEY and CDR2 SVGAGI. V lost 7 bases and J 9 bases, leaving 16 bases between the germline ends. The CDR3 is CASTAAQGSSPLHF. The CDR3, as DNA: TGTGCCAGCACCGCCGCGCAGGGAAGTTCACCCCTCCACTTT.

The chain links TRBV28 to TRBJ1-2; maybe TRBD1 (6 bases). Trimming took off 6 bases at V and 1 base at J, with 24 bases between the two ends. This CDR3 spans 18 amino acids. The germline CDR1 and CDR2 sequences are MDHEN and SYDVKM. This CDR3 is CASSPGGAGATLNYGYTF. The CDR3 DNA sequence: TGTGCCAGCAGCCCCGGGGGGGCAGGGGCGACTCTTAACTATGGCTACACCTTC.

J is TRBJ1-1 and V is TRBV7-9; 8 bases align to TRBD1. J was trimmed by 1 base and V by 0 bases; bases with no gene match: 1. The CDR3 runs to 15 residues. Germline loops: CDR1 SEHNR, CDR2 FQNEAQ (reference sequence). The CDR3 region is CASSLAGTGNTEAFF. CDR3 in DNA: TGTGCCAGCAGCTTAGCCGGGACAGGGAACACTGAAGCTTTCTTT.

The chain uses TRBV6-5 and TRBJ1-1, with D unresolved. Trimming took off 10 bases at V and 2 bases at J, with 11 bases between the two ends. Germline lookup yields CDR1 MNHEY and CDR2 SVGAGI. CDR3 length equals 12 residues. Here the CDR3 reads CATLSRNTEAFF. Here the CDR3 DNA reads TGTGCCACACTCTCCCGAAACACTGAAGCTTTCTTT.

V is TRBV16 and J is TRBJ1-1, with a weak D call TRBD1 (6 bases). The CDR3 loop spans 15 amino acids. Germline V lookup: CDR1 KGHSY, CDR2 FQNENV. Trimming stripped 4 bases from V and 4 bases from J, with 16 bases between. The DNA of the CDR3 is TGTGCCAGCAGCCCCCCCGCACAGGGCGCCACTGAAGCTTTCTTT. Translating it yields CASSPPAQGATEAFF.

The rearrangement uses TRBV4-3 and TRBJ2-2, with 10 positions matching TRBD2. The V gene end was trimmed by 0 bases and the J gene end by 6 bases; junction bases not matched to a gene: 10. From germline, CDR1 is LGHNA and CDR2 YSLEER. This CDR3 region has 18 residues. Here the CDR3 DNA reads TGCGCCAGCAGCCAAGATCCTAGCGGGGGTCGAAATTCCGGGGAGCTGTTTTTT. Residues: CASSQDPSGGRNSGELFF.

The CDR3 nucleotides read TGTGCCAGCAGTTATGGATACAGAAAGGGGGACATTCAGTACTTC. Protein sequence: CASSYGYRKGDIQYF. The rearrangement links TRBV6-5 to TRBJ2-4, with D tentatively TRBD1 (6 bases). This CDR3 contains 15 residues. V was clipped by 3 bases and J by 8 bases, with 17 bases between them. In germline, CDR1 is MNHEY, CDR2 SVGAGI.

This clone was seen a single time. The chain has TRBV15 and TRBJ2-3; no clear D. The V end lost 0 bases, the J end lost 3 bases, and 13 bases lay between the germline ends. The length of the CDR3 is 16 residues. Germline CDR1 reads LNHNV; CDR2 reads YYDKDF (reference sequence). In nucleotides, the CDR3 is TGTGCCACCAGCAGAGAGTTAAAAAGAGGAACAGATACGCAGTATTTT. Amino acid sequence: CATSRELKRGTDTQYF.

The chain links TRBV28 to TRBJ1-1; maybe TRBD1 (5 bases). The germline V gene encodes CDR1 MDHEN and CDR2 SYDVKM. Trimming pared 7 bases from V and 4 bases from J, leaving 19 bases between. The CDR3 contains 15 residues. The CDR3 spells CASTPTAHRGTEAFF. The CDR3 DNA is TGTGCCAGCACCCCGACAGCCCATAGGGGCACTGAAGCTTTCTTT.